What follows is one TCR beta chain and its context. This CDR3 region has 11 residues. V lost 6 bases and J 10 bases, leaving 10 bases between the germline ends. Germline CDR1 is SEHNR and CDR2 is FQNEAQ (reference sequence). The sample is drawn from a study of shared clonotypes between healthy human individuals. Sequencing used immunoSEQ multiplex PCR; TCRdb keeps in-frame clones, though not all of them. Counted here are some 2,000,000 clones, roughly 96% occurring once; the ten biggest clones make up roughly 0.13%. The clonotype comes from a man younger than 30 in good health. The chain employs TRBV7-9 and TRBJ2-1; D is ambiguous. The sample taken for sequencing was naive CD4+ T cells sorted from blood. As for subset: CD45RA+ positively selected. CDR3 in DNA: TGTGCCAGCAGGCCTGACCTCGAGCAGTTCTTC. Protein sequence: CASRPDLEQFF.